This T cell receptor (beta chain) was captured in a study of cytomegalovirus exposure and HLA in healthy donors. In the study overall: Unique TCR beta sequences numbering approximately 120 million came from around 180 million T cells in an earlier analysis. Findings and limits, study-wide: Common viral pathogens seemed, in a later analysis, to connect with several of the most significant clusters. In a later analysis, TCR association rates varied by HLA locus: DRB1 most, HLA-C fewest.

As concerns this clone: Its antigen is unknown.

The study ran its PCR with 60 Vbeta and 13 Jbeta primers. Libraries were prepared by immunoSEQ multiplex PCR; TCRdb keeps only in-frame clonotypes and omits some of them. The table includes 150,000 to 200,000 clones, around three quarters detected once. Trimming cost V 3 bases and J 3 bases, with 6 bases left between them. This CDR3 has 13 residues. Per the germline V gene, CDR1 is MNHNS and CDR2 is SASEGT. The chain joins TRBV6-1 to TRBJ1-5, with a possible D match to TRBD1 (5 bases). Sample: PBMCs. The receptor's source is a woman in her forties or fifties in good health and CMV-seronegative. The CDR3 sequence: CASSDRDNQPQHF. The CDR3 DNA follows: TGTGCCAGCAGTGACAGGGACAATCAGCCCCAGCATTTT.